This paragraph covers one T cell receptor (beta chain) sequence. No cognate antigen has been identified for it. No quality values exist for individual bases; no much larger clone is one base distant. This sample stems from a study of T cell clonotyping in hematopoietic cell transplantation (dated by TCRdb to about 2021). For the study in its entirety: Recipient samples taken before transplant were obtained following cytoreduction. In the study, around 140 blood samples were gathered from a few dozen consecutive transplant recipients and their related donors. Patients were recruited between 2015 and 2017 and followed until late 2020 or death. Points the paper makes about the study in general: After transplant, TCR diversity in recipients dropped, and pathologically expanded clonotypes increased progressively from day 30 to day 180. Only a small fraction of recipient repertoires overlapped donor repertoires, with over 95% appearing de novo at the given depth. The sample size was limited, and because cells were not sorted, the contributions of CD4 and CD8 repertoires could not be separated. Inverse Simpson Index values from donors and from recipients before transplant predicted broader TCR repertoire diversity after transplant.

The CDR3 sequence holds 13 residues, the cysteine and phenylalanine included. Only CDR3 DNA remains: 39 bases, in frame from the first base. CDR1 and CDR2 were assigned from the germline V gene as SGHTA and FQGNSA. V and J lose 5 bases and 4 bases, and a span of 11 bases separates them. With the immunoSEQ assay, which is a bias-controlled multiplex PCR relying on V- and J-specific primers, TCR beta CDR3 regions were amplified from genomic DNA. A second PCR step added a proprietary barcode and Illumina adapter sequences to the CDR3 amplicons. An Illumina MiSeq instrument was used for sequencing of the CDR3 libraries. The study's own analysis went as follows. Export and quality control were done with immunoSEQ Analyzer 3.0, while downstream analyses used R Bioconductor and Immunarch. Only productive rearrangements in the normalized downsampled data set were used to calculate repertoire metrics. In the normalized cohort, a clonotype counted as pathologically expanded if the clonotype was larger than 5 templates. The Inverse Simpson Index was used to measure repertoire diversity. CMV-specificity analyses were carried out on the non-normalized data set to capture all clonotypes. Entries here come from immuneACCESS through TCRdb and include only in-frame sequences with V and J called. Some clones fail to appear in such tables; in the studies checked, an unresolved V gene covers under half of the shortfall, and the cause of the remainder is unknown. V and J calls and clone size are those listed in that table; D and trimming were worked out from the DNA. This sample comprises roughly 16,000 clones, 90% to 95% of them detected only once. The biggest ten clones account for about 1.8% of the sample.

The time point label for this specimen denotes: recipient sample about 28 days before transplant, after cytoreduction. Blood from recipients was drawn about 28 days before transplant and again at days 30, 100 and 180 after transplant. Using Nuclei Lysis Solution, genomic DNA was extracted from unfractionated peripheral blood mononuclear cells that were either fresh or cryopreserved. The material sequenced was peripheral blood mononuclear cells, taken before stem cell transplant. The chain is encoded by TRBV7-2 joined to TRBJ2-5, with TRBD2 perhaps the D gene, on 5 matching bases. The sequence came from a man aged 18 to 30 with biphenotypic leukemia. Some clones in this sample may be carry-over from other donors' samples. Here the CDR3 is given as CASSRDRSETQYF. DNA sequence: TGTGCCAGCAGCCGGGATCGCTCAGAGACCCAGTACTTC.